The next 3 T cell receptor beta chains were all read from a single sample in a study of T cell repertoires in cytomegalovirus infection. Using its own MiXCR run on the reads, TCRdb lists one record per CDR3 protein. Of some 300,000 distinct CDR3 sequences listed, around 9.1% are singletons. Sequenced material: PBMCs. All receptors come from a human donor in good health (CMV status not recorded). Some clones in this sample may be carry-over from other donors' samples.

The chain links TRBV14 to TRBJ2-1, with unresolved D. Between the trimmed V and J ends, which lost 1 base and 8 bases, there was a span of 15 bases. Germline lookup yields CDR1 SGHDN and CDR2 FVKESK. CDR3 length: 15 residues. The CDR3 loop is CASSQVRLLRDEQFF. The CDR3 DNA reads TGTGCCAGCAGCCAAGTTCGCCTCCTAAGGGATGAGCAGTTCTTC. Filled out from reference TRBV14 and TRBJ2-1, the complete variable domain reads EAGVTQFPSHSVIEKGQTVTLRCDPISGHDNLYWYRRVMGKEIKFLLHFVKESKQDESGMPNNRFLAERTGGTYSTLKVQPAELEDSGVYFCASSQVRLLRDEQFFGPGTRLTVL.

The V and J genes are TRBV28 and TRBJ2-5; 7 bases match TRBD2. V trimming: 7 bases; J trimming: 3 bases; junction bases outside the gene matches: 5. CDR3 length equals 13 residues. Germline assignment: CDR1 MDHEN and CDR2 SYDVKM. The CDR3, as DNA: TGTGCCAGCATCGAGGCGGGGGAAGAGACCCAGTACTTC. It specifies CASIEAGEETQYF.

There are many counts of this clonotype. The CDR3 loop is CASSATGVAYGYTF. CDR3 coding DNA: TGTGCCAGCAGTGCCACAGGGGTAGCCTATGGCTACACCTTC. The chain employs TRBV2 and TRBJ1-2; 7 bases are a match to TRBD1. Germline assignment: CDR1 SNHLY and CDR2 FYNNEI. This CDR3 is built from 14 residues. The J segment lost 4 bases and the V segment lost 4 bases, leaving 6 bases of the junction unmatched.